This TCR beta chain was captured by sequencing in a study of T-cell memory formation after mild COVID-19. Findings of the study overall: Mainly CM and EM harbored the contracting CD4+ clones; mainly EMRA harbored the CD8+ ones.

CDR1 is MGHRA and CDR2 is YSYEKL in the germline V gene. The V segment lost 2 bases and the J segment 7 bases; nucleotides outside the gene matches: 6. This CDR3 region has 15 residues. This clonotype was detected only a few times. Its antigen is not identified. 5'RACE primed from the constant segment yielded TCR alpha and TCR beta cDNA libraries bearing sample barcodes and UMIs. TCRdb recomputed calls from the 5' RACE reads with MiXCR, one row per CDR3 protein. The sample lists around 250,000 distinct CDR3 sequences; 16% were seen once. The sequence derives from a man aged 18-30 years who had mild COVID-19 (a few samples of this study predate the infection). Cell type and time point are not known. V is TRBV4-1 and J is TRBJ1-5; TRBD1 matches at 9 bases. Material for sequencing was PBMCs or a T cell subset sorted from them (not recorded which). This CDR3 reads CASSQPGQGYQPQHF. CDR3 sequence (DNA): TGCGCCAGCAGCCAACCGGGACAGGGATACCAGCCCCAGCATTTT.